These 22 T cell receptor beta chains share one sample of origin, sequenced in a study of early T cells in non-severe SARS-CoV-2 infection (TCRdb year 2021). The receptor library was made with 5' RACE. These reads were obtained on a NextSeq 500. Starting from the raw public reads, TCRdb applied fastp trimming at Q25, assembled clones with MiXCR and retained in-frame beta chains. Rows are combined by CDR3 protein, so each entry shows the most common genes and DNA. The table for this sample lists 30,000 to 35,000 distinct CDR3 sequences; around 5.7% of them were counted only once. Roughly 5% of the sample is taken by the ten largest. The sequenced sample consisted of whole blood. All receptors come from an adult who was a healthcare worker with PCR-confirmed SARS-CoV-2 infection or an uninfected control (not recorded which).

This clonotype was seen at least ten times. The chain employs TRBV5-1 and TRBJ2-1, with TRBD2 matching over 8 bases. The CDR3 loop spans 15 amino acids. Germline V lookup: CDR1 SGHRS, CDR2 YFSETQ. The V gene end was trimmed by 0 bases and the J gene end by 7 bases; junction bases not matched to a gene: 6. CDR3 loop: CASSLAGTRGNEQFF. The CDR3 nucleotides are TGCGCCAGCAGCTTGGCCGGGACTAGGGGTAATGAGCAGTTCTTC.

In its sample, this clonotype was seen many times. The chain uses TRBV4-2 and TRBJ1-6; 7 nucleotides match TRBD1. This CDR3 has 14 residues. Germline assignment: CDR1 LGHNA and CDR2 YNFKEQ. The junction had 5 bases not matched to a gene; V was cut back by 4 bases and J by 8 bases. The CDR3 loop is CASSPIQGDSPLHF. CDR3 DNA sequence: TGTGCCAGCAGCCCGATCCAGGGGGATTCACCCCTCCACTTT.

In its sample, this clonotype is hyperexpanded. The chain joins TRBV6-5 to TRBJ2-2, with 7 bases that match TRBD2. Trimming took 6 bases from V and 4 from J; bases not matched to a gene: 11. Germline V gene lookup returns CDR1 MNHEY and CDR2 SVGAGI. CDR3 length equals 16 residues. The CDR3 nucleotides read TGTGCCAGCAGCCTAGGACTGACGGGGGGCACCGGGGAGCTGTTTTTT. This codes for CASSLGLTGGTGELFF.

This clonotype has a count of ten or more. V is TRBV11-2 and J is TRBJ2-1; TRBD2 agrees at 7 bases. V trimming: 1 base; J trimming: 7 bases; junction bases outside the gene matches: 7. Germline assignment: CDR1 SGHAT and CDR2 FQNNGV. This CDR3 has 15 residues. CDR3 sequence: CASSLGLAGGNEQFF. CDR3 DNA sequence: TGTGCCAGCAGCTTAGGACTAGCTGGCGGGAATGAGCAGTTCTTC.

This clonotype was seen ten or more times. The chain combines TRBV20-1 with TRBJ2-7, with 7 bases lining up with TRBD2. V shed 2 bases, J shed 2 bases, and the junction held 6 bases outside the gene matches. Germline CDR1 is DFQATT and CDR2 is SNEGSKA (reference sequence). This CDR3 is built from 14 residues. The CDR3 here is CSARKGGSPYEQYF. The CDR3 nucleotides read TGCAGTGCTAGAAAGGGCGGGAGTCCCTACGAGCAGTACTTC.

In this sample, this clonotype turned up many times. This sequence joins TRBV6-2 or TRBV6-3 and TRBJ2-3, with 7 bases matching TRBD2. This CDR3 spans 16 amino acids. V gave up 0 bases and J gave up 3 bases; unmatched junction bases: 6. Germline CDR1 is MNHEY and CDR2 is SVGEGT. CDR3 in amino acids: CASSYSASGLTDTQYF. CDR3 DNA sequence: TGTGCCAGCAGTTACTCGGCTAGCGGTTTAACAGATACGCAGTATTTT.

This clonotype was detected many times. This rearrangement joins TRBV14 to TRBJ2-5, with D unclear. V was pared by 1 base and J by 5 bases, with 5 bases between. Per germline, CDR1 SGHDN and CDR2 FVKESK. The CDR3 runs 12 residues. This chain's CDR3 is CASSQVRETQYF. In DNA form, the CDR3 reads TGTGCCAGCAGCCAAGTCCGCGAGACCCAGTACTTC.

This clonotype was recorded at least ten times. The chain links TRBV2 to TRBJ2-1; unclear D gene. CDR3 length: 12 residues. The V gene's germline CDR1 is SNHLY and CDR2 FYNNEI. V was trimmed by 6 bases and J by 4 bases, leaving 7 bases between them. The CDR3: CASRGEYNEQFF. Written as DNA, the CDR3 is TGTGCCAGCAGAGGCGAGTACAATGAGCAGTTCTTC. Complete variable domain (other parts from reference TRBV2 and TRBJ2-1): EPEVTQTPSHQVTQMGQEVILRCVPISNHLYFYWYRQILGQKVEFLVSFYNNEISEKSEIFDDQFSVERPDGSNFTLKIRSTKLEDSAMYFCASRGEYNEQFFGPGTRLTVL.

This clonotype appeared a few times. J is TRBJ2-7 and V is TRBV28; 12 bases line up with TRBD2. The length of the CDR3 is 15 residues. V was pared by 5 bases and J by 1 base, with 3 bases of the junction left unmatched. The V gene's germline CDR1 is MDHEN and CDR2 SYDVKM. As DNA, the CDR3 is TGTGCCAGCAGTCGGGGGACTAGCGGGTCCTACGAGCAGTACTTC. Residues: CASSRGTSGSYEQYF. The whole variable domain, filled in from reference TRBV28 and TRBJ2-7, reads DVKVTQSSRYLVKRTGEKVFLECVQDMDHENMFWYRQDPGLGLRLIYFSYDVKMKEKGDIPEGYSVSREKKERFSLILESASTNQTSMYLCASSRGTSGSYEQYFGPGTRLTVT.

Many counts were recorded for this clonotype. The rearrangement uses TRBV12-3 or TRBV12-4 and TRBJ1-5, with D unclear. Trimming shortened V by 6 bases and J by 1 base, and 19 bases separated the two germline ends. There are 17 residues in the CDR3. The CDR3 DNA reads TGTGCCAGCAGCTCTGACACATGGGGAACCAGCAATCAGCCCCAGCATTTT. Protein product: CASSSDTWGTSNQPQHF.

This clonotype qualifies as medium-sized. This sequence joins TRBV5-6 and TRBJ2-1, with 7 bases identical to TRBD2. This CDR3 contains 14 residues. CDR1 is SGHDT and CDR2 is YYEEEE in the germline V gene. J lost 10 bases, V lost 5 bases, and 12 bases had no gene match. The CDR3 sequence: CASSLISGRWEQFF. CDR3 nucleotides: TGTGCCAGCAGTTTGATTAGCGGGCGGTGGGAGCAGTTCTTC.

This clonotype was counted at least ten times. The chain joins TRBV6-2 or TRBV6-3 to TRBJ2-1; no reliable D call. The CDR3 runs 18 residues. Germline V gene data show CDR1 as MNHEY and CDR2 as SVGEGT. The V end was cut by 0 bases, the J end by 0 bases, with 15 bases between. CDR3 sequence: CASSYSSYALSSYNEQFF. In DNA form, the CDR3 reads TGTGCCAGCAGTTACTCGAGCTACGCCCTGAGCTCCTACAATGAGCAGTTCTTC.

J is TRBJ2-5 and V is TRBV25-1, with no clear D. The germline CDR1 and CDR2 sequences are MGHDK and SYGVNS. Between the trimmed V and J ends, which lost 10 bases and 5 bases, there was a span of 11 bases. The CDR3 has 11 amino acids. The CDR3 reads CATSVLETQYF. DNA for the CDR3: TGTGCCACCTCGGTTCTTGAGACCCAGTACTTC.

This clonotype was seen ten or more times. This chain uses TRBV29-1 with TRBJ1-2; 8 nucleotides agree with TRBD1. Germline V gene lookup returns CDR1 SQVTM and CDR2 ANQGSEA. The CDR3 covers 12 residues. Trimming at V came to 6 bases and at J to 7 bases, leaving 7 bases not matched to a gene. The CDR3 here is CSVADRVIGYTF. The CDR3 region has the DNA TGCAGCGTCGCGGACAGGGTTATTGGCTACACCTTC.

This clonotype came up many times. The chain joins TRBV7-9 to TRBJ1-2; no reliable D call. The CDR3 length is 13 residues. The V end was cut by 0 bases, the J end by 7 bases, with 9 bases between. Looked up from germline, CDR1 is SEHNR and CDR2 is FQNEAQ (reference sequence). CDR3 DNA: TGTGCCAGCAGCTTAGCGCTGAGTTCTGGCTACACCTTC. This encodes CASSLALSSGYTF.

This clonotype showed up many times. CDR3 nucleotides: TGTGCCAGCAGCCGAACACCGCAAGATACGCAGTATTTT. It translates to CASSRTPQDTQYF. The V call is TRBV5-6, the J call TRBJ2-3; D is uncertain. Germline CDR1 and CDR2: SGHDT and YYEEEE. Trimming took off 4 bases at V and 5 bases at J, with 11 bases between the two ends. CDR3 size: 13 residues.

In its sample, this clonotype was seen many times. CDR3: CASSLGLNTDEQFF. In DNA form, the CDR3 reads TGTGCCAGCAGCTTGGGACTGAACACAGATGAGCAGTTCTTC. This sequence joins TRBV7-3 and TRBJ2-1; TRBD2 might be the D (6 bases). Trimming left V 3 bases short and J 8 bases short, with 14 bases between. The CDR3 is 14 residues long. CDR1 is SGHTA and CDR2 is FQGTGA in the germline V gene.

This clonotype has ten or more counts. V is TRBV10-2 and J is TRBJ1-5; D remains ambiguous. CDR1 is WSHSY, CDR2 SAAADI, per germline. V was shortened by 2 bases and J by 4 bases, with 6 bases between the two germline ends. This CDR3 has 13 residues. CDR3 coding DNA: TGCGCCAGCAGTGAGCTGGGGAATCAGCCCCAGCATTTT. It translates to CASSELGNQPQHF.

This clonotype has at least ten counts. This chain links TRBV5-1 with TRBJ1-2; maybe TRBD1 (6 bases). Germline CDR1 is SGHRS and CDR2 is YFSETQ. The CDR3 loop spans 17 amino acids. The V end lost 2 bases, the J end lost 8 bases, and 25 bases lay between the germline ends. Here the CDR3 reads CASSFDSRTVNAGGYTF. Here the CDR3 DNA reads TGCGCCAGCAGCTTTGATTCTAGGACAGTCAACGCGGGCGGCTACACCTTC.

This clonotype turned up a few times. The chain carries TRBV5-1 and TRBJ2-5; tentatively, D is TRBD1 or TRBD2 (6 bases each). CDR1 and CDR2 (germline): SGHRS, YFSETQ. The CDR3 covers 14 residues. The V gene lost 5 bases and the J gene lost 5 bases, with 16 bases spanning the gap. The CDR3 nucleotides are TGCGCCAGCAGTGTAATAAAAGGGGGGGAGACCCAGTACTTC. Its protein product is CASSVIKGGETQYF.

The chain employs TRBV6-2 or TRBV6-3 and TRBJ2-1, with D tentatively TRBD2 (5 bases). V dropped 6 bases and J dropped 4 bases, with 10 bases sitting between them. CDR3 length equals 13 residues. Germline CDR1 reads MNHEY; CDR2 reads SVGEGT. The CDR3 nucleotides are TGTGCCAGCAGCGGGAATCGATACAATGAGCAGTTCTTC. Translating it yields CASSGNRYNEQFF.

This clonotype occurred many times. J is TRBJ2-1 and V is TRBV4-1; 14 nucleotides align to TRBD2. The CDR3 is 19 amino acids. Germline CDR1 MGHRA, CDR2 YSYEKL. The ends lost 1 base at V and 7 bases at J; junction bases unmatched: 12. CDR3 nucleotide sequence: TGCGCCAGCAGCCAAGGTCTGGGACTAGCGGGAGCGTCAGGTAATGAGCAGTTCTTC. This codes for CASSQGLGLAGASGNEQFF.